These 15 T cell receptor beta chains were sequenced from one sample in a study of shared clonotypes between healthy human individuals. The assay was immunoSEQ multiplex PCR, and TCRdb's table has in-frame clones only and misses some. The data contain under 1,100,000 clones, approximately 68% of them singletons. The sequenced material came from memory CD4+ T cells sorted from blood. Sample subset: CD45RA-negative fraction. The receptor source for this set is a man in his late teens or twenties in good health.

The CDR3 DNA is TGCGCCAGCAGCTATGACGGGAACTATGGCTACACCTTC. Amino acids: CASSYDGNYGYTF. The chain is built from TRBV5-1 and TRBJ1-2; D remains ambiguous. Germline V gene lookup returns CDR1 SGHRS and CDR2 YFSETQ. The CDR3 contains 13 residues. V lost 3 bases and J lost 2, with 8 bases in between.

J is TRBJ1-2 and V is TRBV2, with D hard to call. Germline V lookup: CDR1 SNHLY, CDR2 FYNNEI. Deletions cut 4 bases from V and 2 bases from J, with 8 bases between. The CDR3 is 13 residues long. This chain's CDR3 is CASSVFVNYGYTF. The DNA of the CDR3 is TGTGCCAGCAGTGTCTTTGTAAACTATGGCTACACCTTC.

The chain recombines TRBV9 with TRBJ2-4, with 8 bases fitting TRBD2. Trimming took 2 bases from V and 3 from J; bases not matched to a gene: 7. Looked up from germline, CDR1 is SGDLS and CDR2 is YYNGEE. The CDR3 is made up of 16 amino acids. The CDR3 reads CASSVETSANKNIQYF. CDR3 nucleotides: TGTGCCAGCAGCGTCGAGACTAGCGCCAACAAAAACATTCAGTACTTC.

This chain connects TRBV7-2 to TRBJ2-3, with D tentatively TRBD2 (6 bases). The ends were cut back, 5 bases at V and 5 bases at J, with 17 bases in the middle. Germline CDR1 is SGHTA and CDR2 is FQGNSA. This CDR3 is built from 15 residues. Here the CDR3 reads CASSDTSSPLDTQYF. For the CDR3, the DNA is TGTGCCAGCAGCGATACTAGCTCCCCCCTAGATACGCAGTATTTT. The full variable domain, its missing parts supplied by reference TRBV7-2 and TRBJ2-3, is GAGVSQSPSNKVTEKGKDVELRCDPISGHTALYWYRQSLGQGLEFLIYFQGNSAPDKSGLPSDRFSAERTGGSVSTLTIQRTQQEDSAVYLCASSDTSSPLDTQYFGPGTRLTVL.

The genes are TRBV10-3 and TRBJ1-1; D possibly corresponds to TRBD1 (6 bases). The CDR3 runs to 14 residues. The germline gives CDR1 ENHRY, CDR2 SYGVKD. Trimming cost V 4 bases and J 5 bases, with 14 bases left between them. The CDR3 is CAISVGGAWTEAFF. CDR3 in DNA: TGTGCCATCAGTGTGGGGGGCGCATGGACTGAAGCTTTCTTT.

V gene TRBV7-6 combines with J gene TRBJ2-7, with D perhaps given as TRBD1 or TRBD2 (5 bases each). Trimming left V 4 bases short and J 2 bases short, with 15 bases between. Germline V gene sequence: CDR1 SGHVS, CDR2 FNYEAQ. This CDR3 spans 15 amino acids. The CDR3 sequence: CASSSMGDGAYEQYF. The CDR3 bases are TGTGCCAGCAGCTCTATGGGGGACGGAGCCTACGAGCAGTACTTC.

The J gene is TRBJ2-5, the V gene TRBV9; D may be TRBD1 (5 bases). Trimming left V 4 bases short and J 4 bases short, with 20 bases between. This CDR3 is built from 16 residues. Germline V gene sequence: CDR1 SGDLS, CDR2 YYNGEE. As DNA, the CDR3 is TGTGCCAGCAGCCCTACGGCAGGGCTGTTCGGAGAGACCCAGTACTTC. It is translated as CASSPTAGLFGETQYF.

Turning to this clone: Other DNA variants within this sample encode the same CDR3. V usage is TRBV14 and J usage is TRBJ2-1, with unresolved D. Trimming took off 4 bases at V and 4 bases at J, with 2 bases between the two ends. Germline V gene data show CDR1 as SGHDN and CDR2 as FVKESK. The CDR3 is 11 residues long. CDR3 residues: CASSRYNEQFF. The CDR3 DNA follows: TGTGCCAGCAGCCGGTACAATGAGCAGTTCTTC.

V usage is TRBV10-3 and J usage is TRBJ1-2; 8 nucleotides align to TRBD1. The V gene end was trimmed by 3 bases and the J gene end by 4 bases; junction bases not matched to a gene: 4. Germline V lookup: CDR1 ENHRY, CDR2 SYGVKD. The CDR3 totals 14 residues. The CDR3 sequence is CAISDSDRVYGYTF. The CDR3 nucleotides are TGTGCCATCAGTGACTCGGACAGGGTCTATGGCTACACCTTC.

V gene TRBV7-8 combines with J gene TRBJ2-6; D tentatively fits TRBD1 or TRBD2 (5 bases each). Germline V gene data show CDR1 as SGHVS and CDR2 as FQNEAQ. The germline V and J ends were trimmed by 5 bases and 0 bases, with 20 bases remaining between them. The CDR3 runs to 19 residues. CDR3 in DNA: TGTGCCAGCAGCCGCTGGGGGACCCGTGAAAGCTCTGGGGCCAACGTCCTGACTTTC. It yields the protein CASSRWGTRESSGANVLTF.

J is TRBJ2-3 and V is TRBV5-1; a possible D gene is TRBD1 (5 bases). V was trimmed by 4 bases and J by 0 bases, leaving 9 bases between them. CDR1 SGHRS and CDR2 YFSETQ come from the germline V gene. CDR3 size: 14 residues. CDR3 coding DNA: TGCGCCAGCAGCGACAGCCATAGCACAGATACGCAGTATTTT. Translating gives CASSDSHSTDTQYF.

This chain connects TRBV25-1 to TRBJ2-7; D ambiguous. V was clipped by 3 bases and J by 4 bases, with 7 bases between them. In germline, CDR1 is MGHDK, CDR2 SYGVNS. This CDR3 is 12 amino acids long. The CDR3: CASSDQVYEQYF. CDR3 DNA sequence: TGTGCCAGCAGTGACCAAGTTTACGAGCAGTACTTC.

The chain employs TRBV2 and TRBJ2-7; D is perhaps TRBD2 (5 bases). The CDR3 consists of 13 residues. The V and J ends lost 7 bases and 1 base respectively, with 11 bases between them. Germline V lookup: CDR1 SNHLY, CDR2 FYNNEI. The CDR3 DNA reads as TGTGCCAGCATCTGGCTAGCTTCCTACGAGCAGTACTTC. It is translated as CASIWLASYEQYF.

The rearrangement links TRBV18 to TRBJ2-2; D not certain. The CDR3 is 12 amino acids. The germline V gene has CDR1 KGHSH and CDR2 LQKENI. The ends were cut back, 4 bases at V and 1 base at J, with 1 base in the middle. CDR3 coding DNA: TGTGCCAGCTCACTGAACACCGGGGAGCTGTTTTTT. Its translation is CASSLNTGELFF.

The chain joins TRBV10-3 to TRBJ2-7; TRBD2 matches 14 bases. Losses at the gene ends were 10 bases for V and 1 base for J; bases not matched to a gene: 6. Germline CDR1 ENHRY, CDR2 SYGVKD. CDR3 length: 15 amino acids. CDR3 coding DNA: TGTGCCACCGGGACTAGCGGGAGACCGTCCTACGAGCAGTACTTC. Amino acid sequence: CATGTSGRPSYEQYF.